The source of this TCR beta chain is a study of T cell repertoires in cytomegalovirus infection. About the research overall: Public TCR beta signatures marked donors with CMV infection and the matching HLA.

Study outcomes and limitations: Dominant in the ex vivo response were TCR beta clonotypes restricted by HLA-C and specific for CMV. Cumulative public TCR beta family frequency identified CMV carriers with the relevant HLA.

TCRdb redid the calling of the reads with MiXCR, one entry per CDR3 protein. Of almost 550,000 distinct CDR3 sequences listed, more than 15% are singletons. V was clipped by 2 bases and J by 0 bases, with 4 bases between them. The CDR3 extends over 13 amino acids. This clonotype was seen ten or more times. The target antigen is unknown. The receptor was derived from a human donor in good health (CMV status not recorded). Some clones in this sample may be carry-over from other donors' samples. The V and J genes are TRBV12-3 or TRBV12-4 and TRBJ1-2; D not certain. Sequenced input: CD8+ T cells from PBMCs. CDR3 bases: TGTGCCAGCAGTTTACCCACTAACTATGGCTACACCTTC. It codes for CASSLPTNYGYTF.